This T cell receptor beta chain was obtained from a study of blood T cell repertoires in COVID-19. Study context: Acute and convalescent COVID-19 samples came from the United States, Italy and Spain. The cDNA or gDNA used as material had been derived from T cells, B-cell-depleted T cells, or PBMCs.

The germline V gene encodes CDR1 MNHEY and CDR2 SVGAGI. The CDR3 runs 13 residues. The V and J ends lost 9 bases and 5 bases, in that order; junction bases with no gene match: 9. Original processing methods: Reference gene primer amplification yielded estimated nucleated cell counts. Produced via immunoSEQ multiplex PCR; TCRdb's table is partial and in-frame only. V and J calls and clone size are given by that table; D and trimming were obtained from the DNA. Among around 250,000 clones listed, 86% were seen once. The chain combines TRBV6-5 with TRBJ2-5; 7 bases map to TRBD1. This TCR came from an elderly man with acute or convalescent COVID-19. The sample taken for sequencing was peripheral blood. As DNA, the CDR3 is TGTGCCAGTTTAACAGGGGCTAGGGAGACCCAGTACTTC. Translation: CASLTGARETQYF.